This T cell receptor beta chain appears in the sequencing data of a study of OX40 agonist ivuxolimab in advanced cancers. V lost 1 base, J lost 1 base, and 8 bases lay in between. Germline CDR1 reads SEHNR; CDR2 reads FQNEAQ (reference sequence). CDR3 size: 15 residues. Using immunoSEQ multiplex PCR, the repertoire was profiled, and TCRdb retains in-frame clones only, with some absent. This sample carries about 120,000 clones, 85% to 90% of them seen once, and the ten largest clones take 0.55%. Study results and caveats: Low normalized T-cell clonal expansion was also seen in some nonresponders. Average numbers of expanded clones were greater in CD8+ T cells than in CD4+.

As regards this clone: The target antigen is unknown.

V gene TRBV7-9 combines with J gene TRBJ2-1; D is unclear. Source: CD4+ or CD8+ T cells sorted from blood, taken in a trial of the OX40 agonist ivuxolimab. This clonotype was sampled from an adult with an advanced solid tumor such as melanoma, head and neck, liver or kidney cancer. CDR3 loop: CASSLDDGSYNEQFF. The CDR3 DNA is TGTGCCAGCAGCTTAGACGACGGGTCCTACAATGAGCAGTTCTTC. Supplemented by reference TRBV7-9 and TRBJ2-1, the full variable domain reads DTGVSQNPRHKITKRGQNVTFRCDPISEHNRLYWYRQTLGQGPEFLTYFQNEAQLEKSRLLSDRFSAERPKGSFSTLEIQRTEQGDSAMYLCASSLDDGSYNEQFFGPGTRLTVL.